These 7 T cell receptor beta chains came from one sample sequenced in a study of Graves' ophthalmopathy and Graves' hyperthyroidism. Beta-chain TCR CDR3 regions were amplified from RNA transcripts. The authors performed first-round RT-PCR with HTBI primers and then a second-round multiplex PCR. TCRdb reprocessed the multiplex PCR reads with MiXCR, giving one entry per CDR3 protein. Here the sample spans 230,000 or so distinct CDR3 sequences, about 46% being singletons. The sequenced sample was peripheral blood. All receptors derive from an adult man with Graves' ophthalmopathy.

The chain has TRBV28 and TRBJ1-3; D is perhaps TRBD1 (6 bases). The V and J ends lost 5 bases and 0 bases respectively, with 11 bases between them. The germline V gene encodes CDR1 MDHEN and CDR2 SYDVKM. CDR3 length equals 15 residues. Written as DNA, the CDR3 is TGTGCCAGCAGTGCCGGGACACTCTCTGGAAACACCATATATTTT. Protein: CASSAGTLSGNTIYF.

The chain recombines TRBV29-1 with TRBJ2-3; 10 bases line up with TRBD2. The CDR3 is 16 residues long. Germline V gene lookup returns CDR1 SQVTM and CDR2 ANQGSEA. The V segment lost 4 bases and the J segment 0 bases; nucleotides outside the gene matches: 7. In DNA form, the CDR3 reads TGCAGCGTTGTCCCTAGCGGGGGACCTAGCACAGATACGCAGTATTTT. It translates to CSVVPSGGPSTDTQYF.

Notes on this clonotype: This CDR3 fails to terminate in the conserved phenylalanine or tryptophan, so it likely reflects a read error. The rearrangement links TRBV20-1 to TRBJ1-1; D is unresolved. The V gene's germline CDR1 is DFQATT and CDR2 SNEGSKA (reference sequence). Trimming pared 0 bases from V and 6 bases from J, leaving 14 bases between. The CDR3 covers 14 residues. Here the CDR3 DNA reads TGCAGTGCTAGAGATGGCACCCTGTTGGCTGAAGCTTTCCTT. It translates to CSARDGTLLAEAFL.

A few counts support this clonotype. The gene calls are TRBV7-9 and TRBJ2-7; no clear D. V was pared by 3 bases and J by 2 bases, with 11 bases between. This CDR3 contains 14 residues. Germline assignment: CDR1 SEHNR and CDR2 FQNEAQ (reference sequence). CDR3 sequence reads: CASSLGGSPYEQYF. DNA for the CDR3: TGTGCCAGCAGCTTGGGTGGCAGTCCCTACGAGCAGTACTTC.

This clonotype was picked up many times. This sequence joins TRBV25-1 and TRBJ1-5, with 10 positions matching TRBD1. This CDR3 is 15 amino acids long. CDR1 is MGHDK and CDR2 is SYGVNS in the germline V gene. After removal of 3 bases from V and 2 bases from J, the junction contained 1 base not matched to a gene. The DNA of the CDR3 is TGTGCCAGCAGTGAGGGGACAGGGGGCAATCAGCCCCAGCATTTT. Its translation is CASSEGTGGNQPQHF.

The rearrangement links TRBV19 to TRBJ1-2; possibly TRBD1 for D (6 bases). The length of the CDR3 is 16 residues. Germline values: CDR1 LNHDA, CDR2 SQIVND (reference sequence). V shed 5 bases and J shed 3 bases, with 19 bases lying between them. This CDR3 reads CASSAGQRGSDYGYTF. CDR3 DNA: TGTGCCAGTAGTGCAGGACAGAGGGGCAGTGACTATGGCTACACCTTC.

This chain uses TRBV2 with TRBJ2-7, with 9 bases identical to TRBD2. The length of the CDR3 is 16 residues. Per germline, CDR1 SNHLY and CDR2 FYNNEI. Trimming at V came to 3 bases and at J to 2 bases, leaving 8 bases not matched to a gene. The CDR3 bases are TGTGCCAGCAGTGACGGGTCGACTAGCGGTCCCTACGAGCAGTACTTC. Translated, it gives CASSDGSTSGPYEQYF. The entire variable domain, with the rest obtained from reference TRBV2 and TRBJ2-7, is as follows: EPEVTQTPSHQVTQMGQEVILRCVPISNHLYFYWYRQILGQKVEFLVSFYNNEISEKSEIFDDQFSVERPDGSNFTLKIRSTKLEDSAMYFCASSDGSTSGPYEQYFGPGTRLTVT.